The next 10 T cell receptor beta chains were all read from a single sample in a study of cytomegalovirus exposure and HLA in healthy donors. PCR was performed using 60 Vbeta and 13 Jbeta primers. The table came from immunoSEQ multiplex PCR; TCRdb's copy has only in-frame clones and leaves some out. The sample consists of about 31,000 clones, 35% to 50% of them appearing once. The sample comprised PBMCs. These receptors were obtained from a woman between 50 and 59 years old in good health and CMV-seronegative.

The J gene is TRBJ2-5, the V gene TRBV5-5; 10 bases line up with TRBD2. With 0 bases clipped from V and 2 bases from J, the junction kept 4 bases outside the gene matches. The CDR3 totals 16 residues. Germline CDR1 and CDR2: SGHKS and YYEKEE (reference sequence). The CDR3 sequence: CASSLGISGGQETQYF. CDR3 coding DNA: TGTGCCAGCAGCTTGGGTATTAGCGGGGGGCAAGAGACCCAGTACTTC. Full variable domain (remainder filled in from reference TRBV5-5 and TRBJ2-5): DAGVTQSPTHLIKTRGQQVTLRCSPISGHKSVSWYQQVLGQGPQFIFQYYEKEERGRGNFPDRFSARQFPNYSSELNVNALLLGDSALYLCASSLGISGGQETQYFGPGTRLLVL.

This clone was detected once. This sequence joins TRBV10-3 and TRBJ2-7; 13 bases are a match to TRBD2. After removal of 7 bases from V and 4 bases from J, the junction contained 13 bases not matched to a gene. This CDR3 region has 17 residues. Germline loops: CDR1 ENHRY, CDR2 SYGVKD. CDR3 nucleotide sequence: TGTGCCATCACCCCTACCACTAGCGGGAGGGCCGGTTACGAGCAGTACTTC. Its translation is CAITPTTSGRAGYEQYF.

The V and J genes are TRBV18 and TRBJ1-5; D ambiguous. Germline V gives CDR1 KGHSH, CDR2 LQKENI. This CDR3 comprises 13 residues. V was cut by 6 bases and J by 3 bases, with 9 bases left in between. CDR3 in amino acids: CASSSGTNQPQHF. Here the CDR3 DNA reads TGTGCCAGCTCGTCGGGTACCAATCAGCCCCAGCATTTT.

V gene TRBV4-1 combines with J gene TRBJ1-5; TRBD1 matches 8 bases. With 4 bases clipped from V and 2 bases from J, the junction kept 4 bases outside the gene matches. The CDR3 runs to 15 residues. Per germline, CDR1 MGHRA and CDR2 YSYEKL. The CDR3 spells CASSLPDRGNQPQHF. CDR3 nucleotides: TGCGCCAGCAGCCTTCCGGACAGGGGCAATCAGCCCCAGCATTTT.

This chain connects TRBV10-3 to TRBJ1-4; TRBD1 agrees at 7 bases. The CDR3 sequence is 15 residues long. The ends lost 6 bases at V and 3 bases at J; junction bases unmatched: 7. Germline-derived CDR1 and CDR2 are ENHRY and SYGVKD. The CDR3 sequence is CAIRPQGSSNEKLFF. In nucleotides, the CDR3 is TGTGCCATCAGGCCACAGGGGAGTTCTAATGAAAAACTGTTTTTT.

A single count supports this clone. The CDR3 protein is CASSRQGWNTEAFF. For the CDR3, the DNA is TGCGCCAGCAGCCGCCAGGGCTGGAACACTGAAGCTTTCTTT. The V and J genes are TRBV5-1 and TRBJ1-1, with D perhaps matching TRBD1 (5 bases). Per germline, CDR1 SGHRS and CDR2 YFSETQ. The CDR3 consists of 14 residues. Between the trimmed V and J ends, which lost 4 bases and 1 base, there was a span of 11 bases.

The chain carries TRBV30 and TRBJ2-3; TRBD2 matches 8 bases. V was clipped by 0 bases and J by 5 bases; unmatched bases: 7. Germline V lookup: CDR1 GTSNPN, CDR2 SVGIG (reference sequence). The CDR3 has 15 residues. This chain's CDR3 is CAWSVGAGAVDTQYF. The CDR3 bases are TGTGCCTGGAGTGTTGGAGCGGGAGCAGTAGATACGCAGTATTTT.

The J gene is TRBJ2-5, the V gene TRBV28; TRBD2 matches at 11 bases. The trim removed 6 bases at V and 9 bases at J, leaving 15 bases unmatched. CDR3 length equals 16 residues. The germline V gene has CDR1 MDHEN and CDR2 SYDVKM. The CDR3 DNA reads TGTGCCAGCAGAGCCCCCGGGACTAGCGGCCCCCCGGCCCAGTACTTC. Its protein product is CASRAPGTSGPPAQYF.

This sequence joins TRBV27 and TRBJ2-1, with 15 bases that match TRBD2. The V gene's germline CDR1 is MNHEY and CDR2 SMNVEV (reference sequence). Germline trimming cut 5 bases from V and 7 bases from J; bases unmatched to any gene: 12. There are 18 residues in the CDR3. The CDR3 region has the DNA TGTGCCAGCAGTCCATACGGGACTAGCGGGAGGCCCCTGAATGAGCAGTTCTTC. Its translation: CASSPYGTSGRPLNEQFF.

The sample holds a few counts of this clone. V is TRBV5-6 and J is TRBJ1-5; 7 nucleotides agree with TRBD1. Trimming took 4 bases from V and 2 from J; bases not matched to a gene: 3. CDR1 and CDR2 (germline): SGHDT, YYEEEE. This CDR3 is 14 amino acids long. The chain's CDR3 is CASSTTGGNQPQHF. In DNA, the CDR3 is TGTGCCAGCAGCACTACAGGGGGCAATCAGCCCCAGCATTTT.